This entry lists 32 T cell receptor beta chains sequenced from one sample in a study of cytomegalovirus exposure and HLA in healthy donors (dated by TCRdb to 2017 to 2019). The protocol used for the library was the immunoSEQ multiplex PCR assay. A mixture of 60 forward primers for TCR Vbeta segments and 13 reverse primers for TCR Jbeta segments was used in the multiplex PCR. The table was pulled from immuneACCESS by TCRdb, which kept in-frame rearrangements only. Such tables lose some clones; where checked, under half of the loss comes from unresolved V genes, and the rest has no known cause. Across this sample there are 150,000 to 180,000 clones, with roughly 80% seen only once. The ten largest clones add up to 4% of the sample. Sequenced: PBMCs. All receptors derive from a woman aged 40 to 50 in good health and CMV-seronegative.

This rearrangement joins TRBV6-1 to TRBJ2-1, with D maybe TRBD1 (5 bases). Deletions cut 0 bases from V and 13 bases from J, with 13 bases between. The CDR3 sequence is 13 residues long. Germline V gene data show CDR1 as MNHNS and CDR2 as SASEGT. The CDR3 reads CASSEADRTLQFF. CDR3 DNA: TGTGCCAGCAGTGAAGCCGACAGAACACTCCAGTTCTTC.

J is TRBJ2-5 and V is TRBV6-5; TRBD2 matches 10 bases. Germline V gene lookup returns CDR1 MNHEY and CDR2 SVGAGI. J gave up 1 base and V 5 bases, and 4 bases lay outside the gene matches. This CDR3 spans 15 amino acids. CDR3 nucleotides: TGTGCCAGCAGTACGGCTAGCGGGGGCCAAGAGACCCAGTACTTC. Its translation is CASSTASGGQETQYF.

This chain joins TRBV10-3 and TRBJ2-6; TRBD1 matches at 7 bases. CDR1 and CDR2 from the germline V gene are ENHRY and SYGVKD. The CDR3 has 19 amino acids. Trimming at V came to 5 bases and at J to 2 bases, leaving 15 bases not matched to a gene. CDR3 sequence (DNA): TGTGCCATCAGTCGTTTTGGAGACAGGGAGACCCCTGGGGCCAACGTCCTGACTTTC. The encoded protein is CAISRFGDRETPGANVLTF.

The V and J genes are TRBV7-9 and TRBJ2-6; D may be TRBD1 (6 bases). The CDR3 length is 16 residues. The germline CDR1 and CDR2 sequences are SEHNR and FQNEAQ (reference sequence). Between the trimmed V and J ends, which lost 5 bases and 2 bases, there was a span of 13 bases. CDR3 amino acids: CASSLTSGAGANVLTF. CDR3 sequence (DNA): TGTGCCAGCAGCCTTACGTCAGGGGCTGGGGCCAACGTCCTGACTTTC.

V gene TRBV7-2 combines with J gene TRBJ2-1; possibly TRBD2 for D (8 bases). The germline CDR1 and CDR2 sequences are SGHTA and FQGNSA. CDR3 length: 16 amino acids. The V end lost 3 bases, the J end lost 2 bases, and 14 bases lay between the germline ends. As DNA, the CDR3 is TGTGCCAGCAGCTTTTTAGCGGGGACAGCCTACAATGAGCAGTTCTTC. This codes for CASSFLAGTAYNEQFF. The full variable domain, rest sourced from reference TRBV7-2 and TRBJ2-1, is GAGVSQSPSNKVTEKGKDVELRCDPISGHTALYWYRQSLGQGLEFLIYFQGNSAPDKSGLPSDRFSAERTGGSVSTLTIQRTQQEDSAVYLCASSFLAGTAYNEQFFGPGTRLTVL.

The chain uses TRBV4-1 and TRBJ1-1; D is ambiguous. The CDR3 consists of 12 residues. CDR1 is MGHRA, CDR2 YSYEKL, per germline. V was clipped by 0 bases and J by 11 bases, with 10 bases between them. The CDR3 spells CASSQEGLTAFF. In DNA, the CDR3 is TGCGCCAGCAGCCAAGAAGGACTAACGGCTTTCTTT.

The gene calls are TRBV5-1 and TRBJ2-2, with a possible D match to TRBD1 (6 bases). Germline-derived CDR1 and CDR2 are SGHRS and YFSETQ. Trimming shortened V by 3 bases and J by 7 bases, and 7 bases separated the two germline ends. This CDR3 has 12 amino acids. CDR3 residues: CASSSGDGELFF. CDR3 DNA sequence: TGCGCCAGCAGCTCAGGGGACGGGGAGCTGTTTTTT.

The chain has TRBV6-5 and TRBJ2-5; 10 bases line up with TRBD1. V lost 4 bases and J lost 6; bases outside the gene matches: 5. CDR1 and CDR2 from the germline V gene are MNHEY and SVGAGI. The CDR3 is made up of 14 amino acids. This CDR3 reads CASSSGQGEQTQYF. The CDR3, as DNA: TGTGCCAGCAGTTCTGGACAGGGGGAGCAGACCCAGTACTTC.

The chain is built from TRBV6-4 and TRBJ2-3, with a possible D match to TRBD2 (6 bases). Per the germline V gene, CDR1 is MRHNA and CDR2 is SNTAGT. Trimming removed 3 bases from V and 0 bases from J, with 10 bases in between. This CDR3 is built from 15 residues. CDR3 sequence reads: CASSDEAGSTDTQYF. CDR3 sequence (DNA): TGTGCCAGCAGTGATGAGGCGGGAAGCACAGATACGCAGTATTTT.

J is TRBJ2-5 and V is TRBV5-1; TRBD1 might be the D (6 bases). V lost 0 bases, J lost 5 bases, and 11 bases lay in between. Germline V gene sequence: CDR1 SGHRS, CDR2 YFSETQ. The CDR3 has 14 amino acids. The CDR3 sequence: CASSLGGQGETQYF. The CDR3 DNA reads TGCGCCAGCAGCTTGGGGGGCCAGGGGGAGACCCAGTACTTC.

This clone was seen a few times. This chain links TRBV19 with TRBJ1-5; tentatively, D is TRBD1 (6 bases). Between the trimmed V and J ends, which lost 3 bases and 7 bases, there was a span of 22 bases. CDR1 is LNHDA, CDR2 SQIVND, per germline (reference sequence). The CDR3 runs 17 residues. CDR3 residues: CASSIRGIGGLMQPQHF. The CDR3 nucleotides are TGTGCCAGTAGTATCCGAGGAATTGGGGGCTTGATGCAGCCCCAGCATTTT.

The chain uses TRBV2 and TRBJ2-5, with D tentatively TRBD2 (5 bases). The CDR3 extends over 12 amino acids. Trimming cost V 7 bases and J 2 bases, with 8 bases left between them. Per the germline V gene, CDR1 is SNHLY and CDR2 is FYNNEI. The CDR3 loop is CASTRGQETQYF. Here the CDR3 DNA reads TGTGCCAGCACACGGGGTCAAGAGACCCAGTACTTC.

This sequence joins TRBV7-8 and TRBJ2-5; 7 bases align to TRBD2. V was clipped by 5 bases and J by 2 bases; unmatched bases: 8. Germline V gene data show CDR1 as SGHVS and CDR2 as FQNEAQ. This CDR3 is built from 15 residues. The CDR3 coding sequence is TGTGCCAGCAGCAAGCTCGGACTAGAACAAGAGACCCAGTACTTC. Translated: CASSKLGLEQETQYF.

This clone was observed once. The chain couples TRBV19 to TRBJ1-4, with 7 bases lining up with TRBD1. The V and J ends lost 6 bases and 13 bases, in that order; junction bases with no gene match: 8. The germline CDR1 and CDR2 sequences are LNHDA and SQIVND (reference sequence). This CDR3 spans 12 amino acids. The CDR3 DNA reads as TGTGCCAGTAGAGAGGACAGGACCCGACTGTTTTTT. Its translation is CASREDRTRLFF.

This clone has just a few counts. DNA of the CDR3: TGTGCCAGCAGGTTTCGCCGAGCGGCCACTGAAGCTTTCTTT. It specifies CASRFRRAATEAFF. The chain couples TRBV11-3 to TRBJ1-1, with D hard to call. The CDR3 has 14 residues. Trimming left V 6 bases short and J 4 bases short, with 15 bases between. Germline V CDR1 and CDR2: SGHNT, YENEEA.

The V and J genes are TRBV28 and TRBJ1-4; possibly TRBD1 for D (6 bases). Germline V gives CDR1 MDHEN, CDR2 SYDVKM. V was trimmed by 5 bases and J by 16 bases, leaving 17 bases between them. There are 12 residues in the CDR3. Here the CDR3 DNA reads TGTGCCAGCAGTACACAGGGTCGTTCGGGGTTTTTT. It specifies CASSTQGRSGFF. The full variable domain, its missing parts supplied by reference TRBV28 and TRBJ1-4, is DVKVTQSSRYLVKRTGEKVFLECVQDMDHENMFWYRQDPGLGLRLIYFSYDVKMKEKGDIPEGYSVSREKKERFSLILESASTNQTSMYLCASSTQGRSGFFGSGTQLSVL.

The chain uses TRBV7-9 and TRBJ1-1; no definite D call. Germline assignment: CDR1 SEHNR and CDR2 FQNEAQ (reference sequence). CDR3 length: 14 residues. V was pared by 5 bases and J by 4 bases, with 14 bases between. CDR3 coding DNA: TGTGCCAGCAGCGTCTCCCAGTGGAGCACTGAAGCTTTCTTT. Amino acid sequence: CASSVSQWSTEAFF.

The V and J genes are TRBV4-1 and TRBJ1-6, with a weak D call TRBD1 (6 bases). V was trimmed by 1 base and J by 1 base, leaving 11 bases between them. Germline V gene lookup returns CDR1 MGHRA and CDR2 YSYEKL. CDR3 length: 17 amino acids. Written as DNA, the CDR3 is TGCGCCAGCAGCCAAGCCTCAGGGGCTTCCTATAATTCACCCCTCCACTTT. It is translated as CASSQASGASYNSPLHF.

This chain uses TRBV5-4 with TRBJ1-2; maybe TRBD1 (5 bases). Germline CDR1 reads SGHNT; CDR2 reads YYREEE (reference sequence). This CDR3 comprises 15 residues. V was trimmed by 3 bases and J by 8 bases, leaving 20 bases between them. CDR3 nucleotide sequence: TGTGCCAGCAGCTCTCCTTCAGGGATATTCTCGGGCTACACCTTC. It encodes CASSSPSGIFSGYTF.

The J gene is TRBJ2-4, the V gene TRBV28; D is perhaps TRBD1 (5 bases). V was trimmed by 6 bases and J by 12 bases, leaving 12 bases between them. The CDR3 has 11 amino acids. Per germline, CDR1 MDHEN and CDR2 SYDVKM. Written as DNA, the CDR3 is TGTGCCAGCAGGACCCTGGGGCGTCAGTACTTC. It yields the protein CASRTLGRQYF.

The chain employs TRBV29-1 and TRBJ2-1, with 7 bases lining up with TRBD1. This CDR3 region has 15 residues. V shed 0 bases, J shed 3 bases, and the junction held 5 bases outside the gene matches. The germline CDR1 and CDR2 sequences are SQVTM and ANQGSEA. This chain's CDR3 is CSVEDTTGVYNEQFF. In DNA, the CDR3 is TGCAGCGTTGAAGATACTACAGGGGTCTACAATGAGCAGTTCTTC.

The chain couples TRBV27 to TRBJ2-3; D perhaps matches TRBD1 (6 bases). Trimming removed 1 base from V and 1 base from J, with 9 bases in between. The CDR3 runs 15 residues. CDR1 and CDR2 from the germline V gene are MNHEY and SMNVEV (reference sequence). The CDR3 sequence is CASSLWGPRTDTQYF. The DNA of the CDR3 is TGTGCCAGCAGTTTATGGGGGCCCCGCACAGATACGCAGTATTTT.

The gene calls are TRBV28 and TRBJ2-1; D might be TRBD1 (5 bases). Between the trimmed V and J ends, which lost 3 bases and 8 bases, there was a span of 8 bases. Looked up from germline, CDR1 is MDHEN and CDR2 is SYDVKM. The length of the CDR3 is 12 residues. The CDR3 DNA follows: TGTGCCAGCAGTTTGGCAGGGCATGAGCAGTTCTTC. Translating it yields CASSLAGHEQFF.

This chain uses TRBV7-8 with TRBJ2-7; 14 bases match TRBD2. Germline V CDR1 and CDR2: SGHVS, FQNEAQ. The CDR3 runs to 17 residues. With V trimmed by 4 bases and J by 2 bases, 7 bases remained unmatched. For the CDR3, the DNA is TGTGCCAGCAGCTCACAGTGGGGACTAGCGGGAGCCTACGAGCAGTACTTC. This sequence encodes CASSSQWGLAGAYEQYF.

This chain uses TRBV10-3 with TRBJ1-5, with D maybe TRBD1 (6 bases). CDR1 is ENHRY and CDR2 is SYGVKD in the germline V gene. The V end was cut by 0 bases, the J end by 0 bases, with 12 bases between. The CDR3 contains 17 residues. The CDR3 sequence is CAISESTPGDSNQPQHF. As DNA, the CDR3 is TGTGCCATCAGTGAGTCGACTCCAGGGGATAGCAATCAGCCCCAGCATTTT.

This sequence joins TRBV6-1 and TRBJ2-7; 9 bases agree with TRBD1. The CDR3 loop spans 13 amino acids. CDR1 is MNHNS, CDR2 SASEGT, per germline. Trimming removed 4 bases from V and 5 bases from J; junction bases left unmatched: 3. CDR3 DNA: TGTGCCAGCAGTGGGACAGGGGTCGACGAGCAGTACTTC. Protein: CASSGTGVDEQYF.

This chain uses TRBV5-1 with TRBJ1-6; weak D call: TRBD1 (6 bases). Between the trimmed V and J ends, which lost 0 bases and 7 bases, there was a span of 8 bases. The CDR3 sequence is 14 residues long. Germline-derived CDR1 and CDR2 are SGHRS and YFSETQ. CDR3 protein: CASSLGQANSPLHF. The CDR3 DNA reads as TGCGCCAGCAGCTTGGGACAGGCGAATTCACCCCTCCACTTT.

The V call is TRBV29-1, the J call TRBJ1-2; D not resolved. Germline V lookup: CDR1 SQVTM, CDR2 ANQGSEA. V lost 5 bases, J lost 11 bases, and 12 bases lay in between. This CDR3 is 10 amino acids long. The CDR3 DNA sequence: TGCAGCGTTTGGGCCGGTGGTTACACCTTC. Translating it yields CSVWAGGYTF.

The chain has TRBV4-1 and TRBJ2-1; 13 bases are shared with TRBD2. CDR3 length: 18 residues. With V trimmed by 4 bases and J by 0 bases, 6 bases remained unmatched. CDR1 is MGHRA, CDR2 YSYEKL, per germline. CDR3: CASSLGLAGASSYNEQFF. DNA for the CDR3: TGCGCCAGCAGCCTCGGACTAGCGGGGGCGAGCTCCTACAATGAGCAGTTCTTC.

The sample holds a few counts of this clone. V usage is TRBV10-3 and J usage is TRBJ1-4; D not resolved. V lost 6 bases, J lost 0 bases, and 8 bases lay in between. CDR3 length: 14 residues. Germline loops: CDR1 ENHRY, CDR2 SYGVKD. The CDR3 reads CAISSTPTNEKLFF. For the CDR3, the DNA is TGTGCCATCAGCTCGACTCCAACTAATGAAAAACTGTTTTTT.

The rearrangement links TRBV7-6 to TRBJ2-1; 8 bases line up with TRBD1. Germline V CDR1 and CDR2: SGHVS, FNYEAQ. Trimming at V came to 5 bases and at J to 4 bases, leaving 7 bases not matched to a gene. This CDR3 region has 15 residues. This CDR3 reads CASSPRGQVYNEQFF. DNA of the CDR3: TGTGCCAGCAGCCCTCGGGGACAGGTTTACAATGAGCAGTTCTTC.

The genes are TRBV7-9 and TRBJ2-1, with D perhaps TRBD2 (6 bases). From germline, CDR1 is SEHNR and CDR2 FQNEAQ (reference sequence). This CDR3 region has 15 residues. V was clipped by 2 bases and J by 2 bases, with 10 bases between them. The CDR3 loop is CASSLSSGAYNEQFF. CDR3 coding DNA: TGTGCCAGCAGCTTAAGTAGCGGAGCCTACAATGAGCAGTTCTTC.